This T cell receptor (beta chain) was captured in a study of shared clonotypes between healthy human individuals. This table comes from immunoSEQ multiplex PCR, and its TCRdb copy is limited to in-frame clones, with some not included. This table holds a few million clones, around 93% found once. CD45RO-negative, CCR7-positively selected cells formed the naive CD8 fraction, excluding terminally differentiated effector memory CD45RA+ cells. Germline CDR1 and CDR2: WSHSY and SAAADI. The CDR3 covers 16 residues. The V gene lost 0 bases and the J gene lost 5 bases, with 16 bases spanning the gap. The TCR sequence derives from a man between 18 and 35 years old in good health. Some clones in this sample may be carry-over from other donors' samples. Material: naive CD8+ T cells from PBMCs. The genes are TRBV10-2 and TRBJ1-2; D call uncertain. The CDR3 bases are TGCGCCAGCAGTGAGTCGATCCCGGGCTTCGGGTATGGCTACACCTTC. Translated, it gives CASSESIPGFGYGYTF.